This T cell receptor beta chain came from a study of molecular identifiers for immune sequencing clone quantification. Concerning this clonotype: Its matching antigen is unknown. Its ends do not fully match the called genes, so a read error is possible.

In the sort, naive CD8 T cells were defined as CD8+CD4-CCR7+CD45RA+. TCRdb ran MiXCR on the PCR reads and lists one entry per CDR3 protein. The sample gives some 580,000 distinct CDR3 sequences, about 25% of which show up once; roughly 0.83% is in the top ten. Study-wide results and caveats: The sizes of highly expanded clones could be underestimated when identical TCR molecules share a barcode.

What was sequenced was naive CD8+ T cells from blood, with Jurkat cell RNA spiked in. As for subset: FACS-sorted CD8+CD4-CCR7+CD45RA+ naive T cells. This sequence originates from a human donor in good health. Some libraries in this study had Jurkat cell RNA spiked in.

This chain's CDR3 is CASVGSHSGNPIYF. In DNA, the CDR3 is TGTGCCAGCGTCGGATCCCACTCTGGAAACCCCATATATTTT. This sequence joins TRBV6-2 or TRBV6-3 and TRBJ1-3; unclear D gene. The CDR3 has 14 amino acids. CDR1 and CDR2 from the germline V gene are MNHEY and SVGEGT.